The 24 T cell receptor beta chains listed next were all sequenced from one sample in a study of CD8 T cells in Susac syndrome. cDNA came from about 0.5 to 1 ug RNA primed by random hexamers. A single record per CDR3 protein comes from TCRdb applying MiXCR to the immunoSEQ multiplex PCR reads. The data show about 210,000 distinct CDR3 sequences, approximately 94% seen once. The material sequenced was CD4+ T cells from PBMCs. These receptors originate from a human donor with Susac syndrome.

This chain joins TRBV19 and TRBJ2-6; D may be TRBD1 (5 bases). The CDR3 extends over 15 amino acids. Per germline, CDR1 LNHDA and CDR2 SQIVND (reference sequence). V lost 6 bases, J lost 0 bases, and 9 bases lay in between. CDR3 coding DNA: TGTGCCAGTAGCTGGACATCCTCTGGGGCCAACGTCCTGACTTTC. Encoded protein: CASSWTSSGANVLTF.

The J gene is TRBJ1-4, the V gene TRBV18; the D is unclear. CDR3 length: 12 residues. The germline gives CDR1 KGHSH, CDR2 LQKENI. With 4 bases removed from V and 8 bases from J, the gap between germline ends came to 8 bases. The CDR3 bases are TGTGCCAGCTCACAGGACGAAGAAAAACTGTTTTTT. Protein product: CASSQDEEKLFF.

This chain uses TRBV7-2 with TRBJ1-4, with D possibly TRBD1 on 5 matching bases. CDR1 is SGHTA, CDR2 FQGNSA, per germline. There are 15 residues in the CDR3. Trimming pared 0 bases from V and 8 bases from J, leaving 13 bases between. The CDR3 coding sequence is TGTGCCAGCAGCTTAGCGGGGCAGGGTGAAGAAAAACTGTTTTTT. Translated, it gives CASSLAGQGEEKLFF.

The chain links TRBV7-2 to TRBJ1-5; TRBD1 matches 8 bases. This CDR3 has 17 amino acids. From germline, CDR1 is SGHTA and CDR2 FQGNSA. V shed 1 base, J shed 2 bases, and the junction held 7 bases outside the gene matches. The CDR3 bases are TGTGCCAGCAGCTTAGTAGGGGGACAGGTTGGCAATCAGCCCCAGCATTTT. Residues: CASSLVGGQVGNQPQHF. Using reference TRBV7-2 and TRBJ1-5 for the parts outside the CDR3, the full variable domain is GAGVSQSPSNKVTEKGKDVELRCDPISGHTALYWYRQSLGQGLEFLIYFQGNSAPDKSGLPSDRFSAERTGGSVSTLTIQRTQQEDSAVYLCASSLVGGQVGNQPQHFGDGTRLSIL.

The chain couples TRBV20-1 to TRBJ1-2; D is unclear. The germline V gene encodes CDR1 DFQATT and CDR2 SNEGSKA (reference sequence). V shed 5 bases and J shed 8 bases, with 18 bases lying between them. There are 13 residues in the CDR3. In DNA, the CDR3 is TGCAGTGCTTCTCGAACCGGGAGTGGAGGCTACACCTTC. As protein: CSASRTGSGGYTF.

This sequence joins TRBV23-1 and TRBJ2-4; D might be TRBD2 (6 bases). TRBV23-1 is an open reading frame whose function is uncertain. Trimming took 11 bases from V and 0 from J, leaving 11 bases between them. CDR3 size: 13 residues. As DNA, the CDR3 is TGCGCCCGCGGGGAACTAGCCAAAAACATTCAGTACTTC. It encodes CARGELAKNIQYF.

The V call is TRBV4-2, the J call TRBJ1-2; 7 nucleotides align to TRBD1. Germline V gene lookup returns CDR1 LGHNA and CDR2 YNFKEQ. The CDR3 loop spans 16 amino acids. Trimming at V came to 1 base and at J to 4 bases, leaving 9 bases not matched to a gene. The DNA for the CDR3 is TGTGCCAGCAGCCAAGCAGGCGGGACAGCGAGCTATGGCTACACCTTC. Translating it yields CASSQAGGTASYGYTF.

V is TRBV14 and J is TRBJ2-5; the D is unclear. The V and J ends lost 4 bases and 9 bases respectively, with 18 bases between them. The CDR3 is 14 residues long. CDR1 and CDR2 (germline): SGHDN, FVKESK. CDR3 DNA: TGTGCCAGCAGCCCTCGACTCCCTTTCAGTGCCCAGTACTTC. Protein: CASSPRLPFSAQYF.

This CDR3 is CASMGQGGTYEQYF. In DNA form, the CDR3 reads TGTGCCAGCATGGGGCAGGGTGGAACCTACGAGCAGTACTTC. The chain recombines TRBV21-1 with TRBJ2-7; the D call in the table, TRBD1, was not verified against the DNA. TRBV21-1 is a pseudogene segment. CDR3 length equals 14 residues.

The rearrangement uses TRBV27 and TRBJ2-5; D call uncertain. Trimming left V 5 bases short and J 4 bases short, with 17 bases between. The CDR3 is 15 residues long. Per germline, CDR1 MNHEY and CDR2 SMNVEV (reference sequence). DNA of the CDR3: TGTGCCAGCAGTCTCCGACGGGTCTCAAGAGAGACCCAGTACTTC. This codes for CASSLRRVSRETQYF.

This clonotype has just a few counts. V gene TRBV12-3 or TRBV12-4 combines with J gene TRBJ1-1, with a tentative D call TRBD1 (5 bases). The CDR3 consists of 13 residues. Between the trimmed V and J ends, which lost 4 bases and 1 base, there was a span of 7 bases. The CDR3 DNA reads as TGTGCCAGCAGTTGGGGACGGAACACTGAAGCTTTCTTT. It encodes CASSWGRNTEAFF.

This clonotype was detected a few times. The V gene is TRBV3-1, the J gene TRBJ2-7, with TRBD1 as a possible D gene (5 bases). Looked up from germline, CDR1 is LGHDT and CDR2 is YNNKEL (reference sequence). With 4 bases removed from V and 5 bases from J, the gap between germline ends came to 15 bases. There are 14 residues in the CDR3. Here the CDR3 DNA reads TGTGCCAGCAGCCGCCGACAGTGGAACAACGAGCAGTACTTC. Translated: CASSRRQWNNEQYF.

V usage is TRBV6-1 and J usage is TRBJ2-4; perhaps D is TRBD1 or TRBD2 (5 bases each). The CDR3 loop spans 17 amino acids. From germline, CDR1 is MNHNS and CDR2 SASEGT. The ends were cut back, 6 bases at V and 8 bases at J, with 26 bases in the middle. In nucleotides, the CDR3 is TGTGCCAGCAGCCAAACTCGGGACGGGAAAGCGACATACATTCAGTACTTC. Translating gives CASSQTRDGKATYIQYF.

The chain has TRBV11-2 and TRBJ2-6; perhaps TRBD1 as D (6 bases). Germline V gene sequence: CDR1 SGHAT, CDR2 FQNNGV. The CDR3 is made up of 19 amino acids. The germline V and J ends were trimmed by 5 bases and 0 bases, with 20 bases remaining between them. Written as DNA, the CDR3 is TGTGCCAGCAGCCTGAGACAGGAAAGGTCCCTCTCTGGGGCCAACGTCCTGACTTTC. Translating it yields CASSLRQERSLSGANVLTF.

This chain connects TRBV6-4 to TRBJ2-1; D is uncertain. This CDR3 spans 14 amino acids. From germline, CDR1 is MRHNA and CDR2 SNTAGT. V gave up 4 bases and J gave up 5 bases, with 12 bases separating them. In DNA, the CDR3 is TGTGCCAGCAGTGGCCTAAGTGGGGACAATGAGCAGTTCTTC. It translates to CASSGLSGDNEQFF.

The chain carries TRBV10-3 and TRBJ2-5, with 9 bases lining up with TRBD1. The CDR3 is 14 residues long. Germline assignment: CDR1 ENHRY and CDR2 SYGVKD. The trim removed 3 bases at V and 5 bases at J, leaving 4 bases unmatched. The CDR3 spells CAISDGQGRETQYF. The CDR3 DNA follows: TGTGCCATCAGTGATGGACAGGGGAGGGAGACCCAGTACTTC.

The CDR3 nucleotides read TGCAGTGCTACAGGGCGGACCTACAATGAGCAGTTCTTC. It specifies CSATGRTYNEQFF. The chain has TRBV20-1 and TRBJ2-1, with D maybe TRBD1 (5 bases). Looked up from germline, CDR1 is DFQATT and CDR2 is SNEGSKA (reference sequence). The CDR3 consists of 13 residues. Trimming shortened V by 4 bases and J by 2 bases, and 9 bases separated the two germline ends.

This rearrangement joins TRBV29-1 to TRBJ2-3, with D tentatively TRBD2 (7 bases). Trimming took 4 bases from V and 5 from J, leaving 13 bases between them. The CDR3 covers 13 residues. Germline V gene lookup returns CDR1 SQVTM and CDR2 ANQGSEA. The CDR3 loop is CSVGGGAGDTQYF. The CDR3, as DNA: TGCAGCGTTGGAGGGGGGGCGGGAGATACGCAGTATTTT.

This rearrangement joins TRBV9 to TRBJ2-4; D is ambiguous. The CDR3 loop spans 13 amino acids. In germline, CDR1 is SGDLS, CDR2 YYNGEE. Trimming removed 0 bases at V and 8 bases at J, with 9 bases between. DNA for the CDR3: TGTGCCAGCAGCGTAGCCCTGTCCCACATTCAGTACTTC. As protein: CASSVALSHIQYF.

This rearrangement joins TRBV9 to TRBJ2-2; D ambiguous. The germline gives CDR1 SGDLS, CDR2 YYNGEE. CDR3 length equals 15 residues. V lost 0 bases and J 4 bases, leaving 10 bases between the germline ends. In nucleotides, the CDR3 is TGTGCCAGCAGCGTAGATCCCTCCTCCACCGGGGAGCTGTTTTTT. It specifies CASSVDPSSTGELFF.

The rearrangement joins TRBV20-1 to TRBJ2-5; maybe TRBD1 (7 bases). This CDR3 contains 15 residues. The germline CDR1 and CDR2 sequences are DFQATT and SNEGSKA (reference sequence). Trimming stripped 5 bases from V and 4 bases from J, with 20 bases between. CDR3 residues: CSAGPTGTSGETQYF. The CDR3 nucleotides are TGCAGTGCTGGACCGACAGGGACTTCGGGAGAGACCCAGTACTTC.

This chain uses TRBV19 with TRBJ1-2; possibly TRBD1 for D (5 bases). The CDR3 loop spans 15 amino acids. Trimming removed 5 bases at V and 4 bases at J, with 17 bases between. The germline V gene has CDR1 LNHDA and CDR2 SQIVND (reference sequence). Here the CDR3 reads CASSPGTEETYGYTF. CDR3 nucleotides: TGTGCCAGTAGTCCCGGGACGGAAGAGACCTATGGCTACACCTTC.

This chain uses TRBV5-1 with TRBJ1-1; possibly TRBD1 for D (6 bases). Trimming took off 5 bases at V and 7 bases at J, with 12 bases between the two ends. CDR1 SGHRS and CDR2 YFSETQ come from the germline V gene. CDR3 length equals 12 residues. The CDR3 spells CASSNGQFEAFF. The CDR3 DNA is TGCGCCAGCAGTAATGGACAGTTTGAAGCTTTCTTT.

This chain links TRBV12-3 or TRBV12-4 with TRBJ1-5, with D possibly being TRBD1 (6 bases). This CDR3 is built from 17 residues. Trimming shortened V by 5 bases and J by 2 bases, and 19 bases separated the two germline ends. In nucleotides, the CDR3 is TGTGCCAGCAGTCCCGGACTACAGGGTCTTGGCAATCAGCCCCAGCATTTT. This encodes CASSPGLQGLGNQPQHF.